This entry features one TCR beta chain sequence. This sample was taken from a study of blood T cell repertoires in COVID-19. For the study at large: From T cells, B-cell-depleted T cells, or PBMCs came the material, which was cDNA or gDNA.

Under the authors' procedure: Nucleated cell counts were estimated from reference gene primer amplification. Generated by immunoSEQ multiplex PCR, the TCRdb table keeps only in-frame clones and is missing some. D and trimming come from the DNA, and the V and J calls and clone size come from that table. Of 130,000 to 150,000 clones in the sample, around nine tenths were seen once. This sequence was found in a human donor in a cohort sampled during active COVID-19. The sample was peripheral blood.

CDR3 DNA: TGTGCCAGCTCCCCGGACAGGCGTCCCGATGAGCAGTTCTTC. It yields the protein CASSPDRRPDEQFF. V usage is TRBV7-2 and J usage is TRBJ2-1; TRBD1 matches at 7 bases. The CDR3 spans 14 residues. The junction had 12 bases not matched to a gene; V was cut back by 8 bases and J by 8 bases. The germline V gene encodes CDR1 SGHTA and CDR2 FQGNSA.